What follows are 20 T cell receptor beta chains derived from one specimen sequenced in a study of T cells in Graves' hyperthyroidism and ophthalmopathy. RNA transcripts gave rise to amplified TCR beta CDR3 regions. The TCR CDR3 first-round RT-PCR relied on the HTBI primer set. TCRdb analysed the multiplex PCR reads with MiXCR anew, one entry per CDR3 protein. Of hundreds of thousands of distinct CDR3 sequences in the sample, around 39% were seen once. Sequencing used blood. Receptors were obtained from a man aged 18 to 30 with Graves' hyperthyroidism.

This clonotype was seen repeatedly, ten times or more. This chain links TRBV10-3 with TRBJ1-2; D may be TRBD1 (5 bases). The CDR3 has 14 amino acids. Trimming pared 3 bases from V and 3 bases from J, leaving 11 bases between. The germline V gene has CDR1 ENHRY and CDR2 SYGVKD. The CDR3 coding sequence is TGTGCCATCAGTGATCGGGGGTCGGACTATGGCTACACCTTC. Translating gives CAISDRGSDYGYTF.

V and J are TRBV9 and TRBJ1-1, with D possibly TRBD1 on 5 matching bases. CDR3 length: 15 amino acids. Germline V gives CDR1 SGDLS, CDR2 YYNGEE. Trimming stripped 0 bases from V and 2 bases from J, with 11 bases between. The CDR3 DNA follows: TGTGCCAGCAGCGTAGTAGAAGGGGCAAACACTGAAGCTTTCTTT. Its translation: CASSVVEGANTEAFF.

Of note for this clonotype: This CDR3 is missing its conserved last phenylalanine or tryptophan, likely due to a read error. The chain links TRBV19 to TRBJ1-1; a weak D match, TRBD1 (5 bases). The CDR3 runs to 14 residues. The V end lost 5 bases, the J end lost 6 bases, and 16 bases lay between the germline ends. Per germline, CDR1 LNHDA and CDR2 SQIVND (reference sequence). This CDR3 reads CASSGQEEIAEAFL. The CDR3 DNA follows: TGTGCCAGTAGTGGACAAGAGGAAATTGCTGAAGCTTTCCTT.

This clonotype was recorded at least ten times. V is TRBV20-1 and J is TRBJ2-6; no clear D. The CDR3 covers 13 residues. Germline values: CDR1 DFQATT, CDR2 SNEGSKA (reference sequence). Trimming removed 6 bases from V and 0 bases from J, with 6 bases in between. DNA for the CDR3: TGCAGTGCCACACACTCTGGGGCCAACGTCCTGACTTTC. Amino acid sequence: CSATHSGANVLTF.

This clonotype has ten or more counts. The gene calls are TRBV7-9 and TRBJ1-2; D possibly corresponds to TRBD1 (6 bases). Trimming shortened V by 1 base and J by 2 bases, and 8 bases separated the two germline ends. The germline V gene encodes CDR1 SEHNR and CDR2 FQNEAQ (reference sequence). The CDR3 has 14 residues. The CDR3 sequence is CASSLETGNYGYTF. The CDR3 bases are TGTGCCAGCAGCTTAGAGACAGGCAACTATGGCTACACCTTC.

Regarding this clonotype: A read error is possible here, since a much larger clone lies one base away. The rearrangement links TRBV20-1 to TRBJ2-7; D gene uncertain. The CDR3 spans 12 residues. Germline values: CDR1 DFQATT, CDR2 SNEGSKA (reference sequence). CDR3 loop: CSARDGSYERYF. The DNA of the CDR3 is TGCAGTGCTAGAGACGGCAGCTACGAGCGGTACTTC.

V and J are TRBV7-2 and TRBJ2-7; D call uncertain. Germline V lookup: CDR1 SGHTA, CDR2 FQGNSA. The CDR3 consists of 13 residues. V was trimmed by 4 bases and J by 3 bases, leaving 10 bases between them. The CDR3 here is CASSSRTVYEQYF. CDR3 bases: TGTGCCAGCAGCTCCAGGACGGTCTACGAGCAGTACTTC.

This clonotype has ten or more counts. V and J are TRBV5-1 and TRBJ2-7; unclear D gene. Germline V lookup: CDR1 SGHRS, CDR2 YFSETQ. Trimming removed 1 base at V and 6 bases at J, with 8 bases between. The CDR3 runs 12 residues. CDR3 in DNA: TGCGCCAGCAGCTTGTCAGGAGTCGAGCAGTACTTC. Translation: CASSLSGVEQYF.

This clonotype showed up many times. CDR3 in amino acids: CASSPVLGAETQYF. The CDR3 DNA reads as TGTGCCAGCAGCCCTGTGTTGGGGGCAGAGACCCAGTACTTC. The V call is TRBV7-6, the J call TRBJ2-5; tentative D call: TRBD1 (6 bases). CDR3 length equals 14 residues. Between the trimmed V and J ends, which lost 5 bases and 4 bases, there was a span of 14 bases. Germline V lookup: CDR1 SGHVS, CDR2 FNYEAQ.

The chain joins TRBV29-1 to TRBJ1-2; 7 nucleotides align to TRBD1. CDR3 length: 11 residues. Germline loops: CDR1 SQVTM, CDR2 ANQGSEA. V shed 8 bases and J 4 bases; nucleotides not matched to a gene: 4. The CDR3 nucleotides are TGCAGCCCAGGGGGGAGCTATGGCTACACCTTC. Protein product: CSPGGSYGYTF.

For the CDR3, the DNA is TGCGCCAGCAGCCAAGGTAGGACGGGGCCACAAGAGACCCAGTACTTC. Its translation: CASSQGRTGPQETQYF. The rearrangement joins TRBV4-1 to TRBJ2-5; D is tentatively TRBD1 or TRBD2 (5 bases each). Trimming left V 1 base short and J 2 bases short, with 14 bases between. Germline CDR1 is MGHRA and CDR2 is YSYEKL. The CDR3 runs to 16 residues.

The gene calls are TRBV10-3 and TRBJ1-1; TRBD1 agrees at 8 bases. This CDR3 spans 15 amino acids. Germline V gene lookup returns CDR1 ENHRY and CDR2 SYGVKD. V dropped 5 bases and J dropped 1; count of bases not matched to a gene: 6. CDR3 loop: CAISQTGTGNTEAFF. CDR3 sequence (DNA): TGTGCCATCAGTCAAACCGGGACAGGGAACACTGAAGCTTTCTTT.

On this clonotype: A read error may explain this, as a much larger clone is one base away. The chain has TRBV19 and TRBJ1-6; D possibly corresponds to TRBD1 (5 bases). The CDR3 loop spans 11 amino acids. Per germline, CDR1 LNHDA and CDR2 SQIVND (reference sequence). V was cut by 9 bases and J by 8 bases, with 8 bases left in between. The CDR3 coding sequence is TGTGCCAGACAAGGGGATTCACCCCTCCACTTT. Translated, it gives CARQGDSPLHF.

The chain carries TRBV2 and TRBJ2-1; D gene uncertain. This CDR3 has 11 residues. V lost 5 bases and J 8 bases, leaving 7 bases between the germline ends. Germline CDR1 SNHLY, CDR2 FYNNEI. CDR3 sequence: CASSFRDEQFF. Written as DNA, the CDR3 is TGTGCCAGCAGTTTTCGGGATGAGCAGTTCTTC.

This chain joins TRBV10-3 and TRBJ2-5, with 10 bases identical to TRBD2. V trimming: 5 bases; J trimming: 7 bases; junction bases outside the gene matches: 13. The V gene's germline CDR1 is ENHRY and CDR2 SYGVKD. This CDR3 spans 16 amino acids. CDR3 amino acids: CAISSGTSANERTQYF. DNA of the CDR3: TGTGCCATCAGTTCCGGGACTAGCGCCAACGAACGGACCCAGTACTTC.

The chain couples TRBV10-1 to TRBJ2-7, with D unresolved. This CDR3 has 15 residues. Germline CDR1 is WNHNN and CDR2 is SYGVQD (reference sequence). Trimming pared 5 bases from V and 6 bases from J, leaving 20 bases between. CDR3 residues: CASSYSSDTSGEQYF. As DNA, the CDR3 is TGCGCCAGCAGTTACTCGTCCGACACCTCGGGCGAGCAGTACTTC.

This clonotype occurred many times. The chain is built from TRBV2 and TRBJ2-2; 9 bases are shared with TRBD1. The CDR3 has 14 residues. Germline V lookup: CDR1 SNHLY, CDR2 FYNNEI. The V and J ends lost 10 bases and 3 bases, in that order; junction bases with no gene match: 6. The CDR3 region is CATGQGRDTGELFF. The DNA for the CDR3 is TGTGCCACCGGACAGGGGCGAGACACCGGGGAGCTGTTTTTT.

For this clonotype: The missing conserved phenylalanine or tryptophan at the end of this CDR3 makes a read error likely. No DNA is shown, since the ends of the CDR3 on it are uncertain; the CDR3 is the one TCRdb lists. This chain joins TRBV9 and TRBJ1-1. The CDR3 extends over 8 residues, inclusive of both ends. Germline V gene lookup returns CDR1 SGDLS and CDR2 YYNGEE. The CDR3 sequence is CASSVGGA.

The chain recombines TRBV4-3 with TRBJ2-7; D may be TRBD1 or TRBD2 (5 bases each). The V end lost 0 bases, the J end lost 2 bases, and 11 bases lay between the germline ends. In germline, CDR1 is LGHNA, CDR2 YSLEER. This CDR3 region has 15 residues. The CDR3 reads CASSQDRGRPYEQYF. The CDR3 region has the DNA TGCGCCAGCAGCCAAGATCGGGGCAGGCCCTACGAGCAGTACTTC.

The rearrangement uses TRBV9 and TRBJ1-1; a possible D gene is TRBD1 (5 bases). The V gene lost 3 bases and the J gene lost 7 bases, with 22 bases spanning the gap. CDR1 SGDLS and CDR2 YYNGEE come from the germline V gene. The CDR3 has 16 amino acids. The CDR3 loop reads CASSGGGKGKLGEAFF. The CDR3 nucleotides read TGTGCCAGCAGCGGGGGGGGGAAGGGCAAATTGGGTGAAGCTTTCTTT.